The rows below give T cell receptor beta chains drawn from one sample of a study of preoperative IRX-2 immunotherapy in early breast cancer. The repertoire was sequenced with immunoSEQ multiplex PCR; TCRdb's copy has only in-frame clones and lacks some. Of 35,000 to 45,000 clones in the sample, around 77% were seen once. The sequencing here drew on tumor tissue, taken after IRX-2 immunotherapy. Receptor source: a human donor with breast cancer. Each CDR3 is given with its conserved first and last residue. The order of the fields is CDR3 DNA, CDR3 protein, J gene, V gene, clone size, D gene. A D gene is named only where the DNA matches it firmly. Size is omitted from some rows. Given values are once, few, many or a class for expanded clones.

CDR3 DNA: TGTGCCAGCAGCTTAAGCGGGGCTAGCACAGATACGCAGTATTTT
CDR3 protein: CASSLSGASTDTQYF
J gene: TRBJ2-3
V gene: TRBV11-3
clone size: NA
D gene: TRBD2

CDR3 DNA: TGTGCCAGCGGGAGGGTGGAGAGCTCCTACGAGCAGTACTTC
CDR3 protein: CASGRVESSYEQYF
J gene: TRBJ2-7
V gene: TRBV6-8
clone size: NA
D gene: TRBD2

CDR3 DNA: TGTGCCAGCAGCGAGGCAGACGGGGAGACCCAGTACTTC
CDR3 protein: CASSEADGETQYF
J gene: TRBJ2-5
V gene: TRBV9
clone size: NA
D gene: NA

CDR3 DNA: TGTGCCAGTAGTATGGGCACTCTGGGGGCCAACGTCCTGACTTTC
CDR3 protein: CASSMGTLGANVLTF
J gene: TRBJ2-6
V gene: TRBV19
clone size: NA
D gene: NA

CDR3 DNA: TGTGCCAGCACTCGACCGAACACTGAAGCTTTCTTT
CDR3 protein: CASTRPNTEAFF
J gene: TRBJ1-1
V gene: TRBV6-8
clone size: few
D gene: NA

CDR3 DNA: TGTGCCAGCAGCCAGGGAACAGGGAATCCTGGTGAGACCCAGTACTTC
CDR3 protein: CASSQGTGNPGETQYF
J gene: TRBJ2-5
V gene: TRBV14
clone size: NA
D gene: NA

CDR3 DNA: TGCAGCGTTGCTGGGTACGGACTAGCGGGATCCTACGAGCAGTACTTC
CDR3 protein: CSVAGYGLAGSYEQYF
J gene: TRBJ2-7
V gene: TRBV29-1
clone size: NA
D gene: TRBD2

CDR3 DNA: TGTGCCATCAGTGCGGCAGGGGCCACTGAAGCTTTCTTT
CDR3 protein: CAISAAGATEAFF
J gene: TRBJ1-1
V gene: TRBV6-8
clone size: once
D gene: NA

CDR3 DNA: TGTGCCAGTAGTGATCAGACTCTAGCCAAAAACATTCAGTACTTC
CDR3 protein: CASSDQTLAKNIQYF
J gene: TRBJ2-4
V gene: TRBV19
clone size: NA
D gene: NA

CDR3 DNA: TGCGCCAGCAGTGAAACGGGGGGTGAGCAGTTCTTC
CDR3 protein: CASSETGGEQFF
J gene: TRBJ2-1
V gene: TRBV10-2
clone size: few
D gene: TRBD2

CDR3 DNA: TGTGCCAGCAGCTTCTCCCGCGGCTCCGTTGAAGCTTTCTTT
CDR3 protein: CASSFSRGSVEAFF
J gene: TRBJ1-1
V gene: TRBV11-3
clone size: NA
D gene: NA

CDR3 DNA: TGTGCCAGTAGTATAGATGGGGACCGGGACACCATCTATGGCTACACCTTC
CDR3 protein: CASSIDGDRDTIYGYTF
J gene: TRBJ1-2
V gene: TRBV19
clone size: NA
D gene: NA

CDR3 DNA: TGCAGCGGGAGAAACGTGAACTACGAGCAGTACTTC
CDR3 protein: CSGRNVNYEQYF
J gene: TRBJ2-7
V gene: TRBV29-1
clone size: NA
D gene: NA

CDR3 DNA: TGCGCCAGCAGCCAATTGGACAGGGATGAAGAGACCCAGTACTTC
CDR3 protein: CASSQLDRDEETQYF
J gene: TRBJ2-5
V gene: TRBV4-1
clone size: NA
D gene: TRBD1

CDR3 DNA: TGTGCCAGTAGCATGGGGTGGGGGGTCGGCAATCAGCCCCAGCATTTT
CDR3 protein: CASSMGWGVGNQPQHF
J gene: TRBJ1-5
V gene: TRBV19
clone size: NA
D gene: NA

CDR3 DNA: TGTGCCAGCTGGGACCATAGCTCTGGAAACACCATATATTTT
CDR3 protein: CASWDHSSGNTIYF
J gene: TRBJ1-3
V gene: TRBV6-8
clone size: NA
D gene: NA

CDR3 DNA: TGTGCCAGCGTTAGGCCGGACAGGGGCGGATCAATAACTAATGAAAAACTGTTTTTT
CDR3 protein: CASVRPDRGGSITNEKLFF
J gene: TRBJ1-4
V gene: TRBV6-9
clone size: once
D gene: TRBD1

CDR3 DNA: TGCGCCAGCAGCTTGTTAGGGGATTACGAGCAGTACTTC
CDR3 protein: CASSLLGDYEQYF
J gene: TRBJ2-7
V gene: TRBV23-1
clone size: once
D gene: NA

CDR3 DNA: TGTGCCAGCAGTTACCCCCTTATGAAGGAGAACACCGGGGAGCTGTTTTTT
CDR3 protein: CASSYPLMKENTGELFF
J gene: TRBJ2-2
V gene: TRBV6-8
clone size: few
D gene: NA

CDR3 DNA: TGTGCCAGCAGTCTCGGGACAGCTAATTCACCCCTCCACTTT
CDR3 protein: CASSLGTANSPLHF
J gene: TRBJ1-6
V gene: TRBV7-1
clone size: NA
D gene: TRBD1

CDR3 DNA: TGTGCCAGCAGTTACTCGTTGGGCGAGCAGTTCTTC
CDR3 protein: CASSYSLGEQFF
J gene: TRBJ2-1
V gene: TRBV6-8
clone size: NA
D gene: NA

CDR3 DNA: TGTGCCAGTCGGACAGGGGGGATGAATGAAAAACTGTTTTTT
CDR3 protein: CASRTGGMNEKLFF
J gene: TRBJ1-4
V gene: TRBV19
clone size: few
D gene: TRBD1

CDR3 DNA: TGCACCCGTCGGGTCGCCACCTACGAGCAGTACTTC
CDR3 protein: CTRRVATYEQYF
J gene: TRBJ2-7
V gene: TRBV29-1
clone size: NA
D gene: NA

CDR3 DNA: TGTGCCAGCAGCTTGGAGGTCTTCGGAGAGACCCAGTACTTC
CDR3 protein: CASSLEVFGETQYF
J gene: TRBJ2-5
V gene: TRBV7-8
clone size: few
D gene: NA

CDR3 DNA: TGTGCCAGCAGTTTAGGTAGACTAGCAGGAGATACGCAGTATTTT
CDR3 protein: CASSLGRLAGDTQYF
J gene: TRBJ2-3
V gene: TRBV6-4
clone size: NA
D gene: TRBD2

CDR3 DNA: TGTGCCAGCAGCGCCATCCCTTCCAGAACTGAAGCTTTCTTT
CDR3 protein: CASSAIPSRTEAFF
J gene: TRBJ1-1
V gene: TRBV9
clone size: NA
D gene: NA

CDR3 DNA: TGTGCCAGCAGCCAAGGGATGACAGGGGCCTACGAGCAGTACTTC
CDR3 protein: CASSQGMTGAYEQYF
J gene: TRBJ2-7
V gene: TRBV11-3
clone size: few
D gene: TRBD1

CDR3 DNA: TGTGCCAGTAGTATGGGACAGGGGGCTTCCTACGAGCAGTACTTC
CDR3 protein: CASSMGQGASYEQYF
J gene: TRBJ2-7
V gene: TRBV19
clone size: NA
D gene: TRBD1

CDR3 DNA: TGTGCCAGCAGCTTCGGGGACTACAATGAGCAGTTCTTC
CDR3 protein: CASSFGDYNEQFF
J gene: TRBJ2-1
V gene: TRBV2
clone size: NA
D gene: NA

CDR3 DNA: TGTGCCAGCAGCTTACGACTAGCGGTACCCTATGAGCAGTTCTTC
CDR3 protein: CASSLRLAVPYEQFF
J gene: TRBJ2-1
V gene: TRBV11-3
clone size: few
D gene: TRBD2

CDR3 DNA: TGTGCCAGCAGCGTATGGGCAGATCAGCCCCAGCATTTT
CDR3 protein: CASSVWADQPQHF
J gene: TRBJ1-5
V gene: TRBV6-8
clone size: NA
D gene: NA

CDR3 DNA: TGTGCCAGCAGCTACGGGACAGGCCCTTACACCGGGGAGCTGTTTTTT
CDR3 protein: CASSYGTGPYTGELFF
J gene: TRBJ2-2
V gene: TRBV6-8
clone size: NA
D gene: TRBD1

CDR3 DNA: TGTGCCAGCTCACCGGACTCCCAGTCCTACGAGCAGTACTTC
CDR3 protein: CASSPDSQSYEQYF
J gene: TRBJ2-7
V gene: TRBV18
clone size: NA
D gene: NA

CDR3 DNA: TGTGCCCCACAGACAGGGGGCGGAGAAGAGACCCAGTACTTC
CDR3 protein: CAPQTGGGEETQYF
J gene: TRBJ2-5
V gene: TRBV6-8
clone size: NA
D gene: TRBD1

CDR3 DNA: TGTGCCAGCAGTGAAGTCGGTGGAAACACCATATATTTT
CDR3 protein: CASSEVGGNTIYF
J gene: TRBJ1-3
V gene: TRBV6-1
clone size: once
D gene: NA

CDR3 DNA: TGTGCCAGCAGTTCCCCGACAGGGAACGAGCAGTACTTC
CDR3 protein: CASSSPTGNEQYF
J gene: TRBJ2-7
V gene: TRBV6-8
clone size: NA
D gene: TRBD1

CDR3 DNA: TGTGCCAGCAGCCAAGATATTTTCTGGGGGGCTGACGAGCAGTACTTC
CDR3 protein: CASSQDIFWGADEQYF
J gene: TRBJ2-7
V gene: TRBV14
clone size: NA
D gene: NA

CDR3 DNA: TGTGCCAGCAGCTTAATTCGTTTCGGACTCTCAGCCTACAATGAGCAGTTCTTC
CDR3 protein: CASSLIRFGLSAYNEQFF
J gene: TRBJ2-1
V gene: TRBV7-1
clone size: NA
D gene: NA

CDR3 DNA: TGTGCCAGCAGCTTTGTGGGACTCTCGGTGGGGGTGACAGATACGCAGTATTTT
CDR3 protein: CASSFVGLSVGVTDTQYF
J gene: TRBJ2-3
V gene: TRBV11-1
clone size: NA
D gene: NA

CDR3 DNA: TGTGCCAGTAGTATCGGTAGGGCAACTGCCTATGGCTACACCTTC
CDR3 protein: CASSIGRATAYGYTF
J gene: TRBJ1-2
V gene: TRBV19
clone size: once
D gene: NA

CDR3 DNA: TGTGCCAGCAGCTTGGTGGCAGGGAGGTCGGGTTCACCCCTCCACTTT
CDR3 protein: CASSLVAGRSGSPLHF
J gene: TRBJ1-6
V gene: TRBV11-3
clone size: medium-sized
D gene: NA

CDR3 DNA: TGTGCCAGCTTGCGGCGGGAGGGGGACTACGAGCAGTACTTC
CDR3 protein: CASLRREGDYEQYF
J gene: TRBJ2-7
V gene: TRBV18
clone size: NA
D gene: TRBD2

CDR3 DNA: TGTGCCAGTAGTATAGCGGCAGCAACTAATGAAAAACTGTTTTTT
CDR3 protein: CASSIAAATNEKLFF
J gene: TRBJ1-4
V gene: TRBV19
clone size: NA
D gene: NA

CDR3 DNA: TGTGCCAGCAGTCGGGACAGGGGAGAAAAACTGTTTTTT
CDR3 protein: CASSRDRGEKLFF
J gene: TRBJ1-4
V gene: TRBV7-4
clone size: once
D gene: TRBD1

CDR3 DNA: TGTGCCAGTAGTATACTGAGGGGGGGTGAGCAGTTCTTC
CDR3 protein: CASSILRGGEQFF
J gene: TRBJ2-1
V gene: TRBV19
clone size: NA
D gene: NA

CDR3 DNA: TGCGCCAGCAGCTCAAGGACTAGCGGGGGTACCGGGGAGCTGTTTTTT
CDR3 protein: CASSSRTSGGTGELFF
J gene: TRBJ2-2
V gene: TRBV5-1
clone size: few
D gene: TRBD2

CDR3 DNA: TGCGCCAGCAGCCCCCCCGACCTGAACACTGAAGCTTTCTTT
CDR3 protein: CASSPPDLNTEAFF
J gene: TRBJ1-1
V gene: TRBV5-1
clone size: NA
D gene: NA

CDR3 DNA: TGCGCCAGCAGAACAACTAGCGGGTCCTACGAGCAGTACTTC
CDR3 protein: CASRTTSGSYEQYF
J gene: TRBJ2-7
V gene: TRBV5-1
clone size: NA
D gene: TRBD2

CDR3 DNA: TGTGCCAGCAGCTTCCTAGCGGATCAAGAGACCCAGTACTTC
CDR3 protein: CASSFLADQETQYF
J gene: TRBJ2-5
V gene: TRBV11-3
clone size: NA
D gene: TRBD2

CDR3 DNA: TGTGCCAGCAGAAGGACAGGGCTCGCCGGGGAGCTGTTTTTT
CDR3 protein: CASRRTGLAGELFF
J gene: TRBJ2-2
V gene: TRBV14
clone size: NA
D gene: TRBD1

CDR3 DNA: TGTGCCAGCAGTCCGAGTAGGATCGCAGATACGCAGTATTTT
CDR3 protein: CASSPSRIADTQYF
J gene: TRBJ2-3
V gene: TRBV6-8
clone size: NA
D gene: NA

CDR3 DNA: TGTGCCAGCAGCCAAGATTCTGGGGGTGGAGAGACCCAGTACTTC
CDR3 protein: CASSQDSGGGETQYF
J gene: TRBJ2-5
V gene: TRBV14
clone size: NA
D gene: NA

CDR3 DNA: TGCGCCAGCAGCTATCAAGGCGGGAGAGGGGCAGATACGCAGTATTTT
CDR3 protein: CASSYQGGRGADTQYF
J gene: TRBJ2-3
V gene: TRBV5-1
clone size: NA
D gene: TRBD2